This T cell receptor (beta chain) is drawn from a study of early stage breast cancer tumors. Study information: Roughly 8 ER+/PR+/HER2- tumors were invasive ductal; four were invasive lobular. Study-wide findings and caveats: Enriched TCRB sequences shared across patients were mostly commonly generated sequences.

Each sample had two DNA replicates, approximately 0.5 ug blood or roughly 1.4 ug tissue. Profiling relied on immunoSEQ multiplex PCR, and the TCRdb table lists in-frame clones only, not all of them. Found here are 60,000 to 75,000 clones, approximately 80% of them singletons; the top ten hold over 3.5%. On this clone itself: Its antigen is as yet unknown.

V was clipped by 0 bases and J by 2 bases, with 12 bases between them. Germline assignment: CDR1 SGDLS and CDR2 YYNGEE. This CDR3 comprises 15 residues. The receptor was derived from a person aged 40-50 years with breast cancer. The sequencing input was blood. The rearrangement uses TRBV9 and TRBJ2-7, with TRBD2 as a possible D gene (5 bases). CDR3 sequence: CASSVGPGSAYEQYF. The CDR3 DNA reads as TGTGCCAGCAGCGTAGGCCCGGGGAGCGCCTACGAGCAGTACTTC.